Following are 15 T cell receptor beta chains from one sample sequenced in a study of shared clonotypes between healthy human individuals. TCRdb's table, derived via immunoSEQ multiplex PCR, lists solely in-frame clones and lacks some. The table shows roughly 1 million clones, with about 84% occurring only once. Sample: memory CD4+ T cells from PBMCs. Stated subset: CD45RA-negative fraction. These receptors were collected from a man aged 18 to 30 in good health. Some clones in this sample may be carry-over from other donors' samples.

The chain uses TRBV6-5 and TRBJ2-7; D is unclear. This CDR3 has 13 residues. Germline V gives CDR1 MNHEY, CDR2 SVGAGI. V lost 5 bases to trimming and J lost 1 base, with 9 bases between them. The CDR3 loop reads CASSSPLSYEQYF. The DNA of the CDR3 is TGTGCCAGCAGTAGTCCGTTATCCTACGAGCAGTACTTC.

The chain joins TRBV28 to TRBJ1-5; TRBD1 might be the D (5 bases). Germline V gene data show CDR1 as MDHEN and CDR2 as SYDVKM. The germline V and J ends were trimmed by 6 bases and 3 bases, with 18 bases remaining between them. This CDR3 contains 16 residues. CDR3 sequence: CASSPSRGSNNQPQHF. The CDR3 nucleotides read TGTGCCAGCAGCCCCTCACGGGGGAGTAACAATCAGCCCCAGCATTTT.

The rearrangement joins TRBV29-1 to TRBJ2-6, with D perhaps given as TRBD1 or TRBD2 (5 bases each). Looked up from germline, CDR1 is SQVTM and CDR2 is ANQGSEA. V lost 6 bases, J lost 0 bases, and 12 bases lay in between. CDR3 length equals 15 residues. This CDR3 reads CSVTGAPSGANVLTF. The CDR3 coding sequence is TGCAGCGTAACCGGGGCCCCCTCTGGGGCCAACGTCCTGACTTTC.

The chain carries TRBV11-2 and TRBJ1-4; D is undetermined. Trimming left V 1 base short and J 7 bases short, with 4 bases between. This CDR3 has 12 residues. Germline V gives CDR1 SGHAT, CDR2 FQNNGV. CDR3 coding DNA: TGTGCCAGCAGCTTAGTCGTTGAAAAACTGTTTTTT. The encoded protein is CASSLVVEKLFF.

V and J are TRBV15 and TRBJ1-2, with D perhaps matching TRBD1 (5 bases). Trimming cost V 3 bases and J 1 base, with 6 bases left between them. Germline V CDR1 and CDR2: LNHNV, YYDKDF (reference sequence). The CDR3 covers 13 residues. Written as DNA, the CDR3 is TGTGCCACCAGCAGGACAGTTAACTATGGCTACACCTTC. This codes for CATSRTVNYGYTF.

This chain connects TRBV4-2 to TRBJ1-5; possible D gene TRBD1, 5 bases. The V gene's germline CDR1 is LGHNA and CDR2 YNFKEQ. CDR3 length: 15 residues. V dropped 1 base and J dropped 9 bases, with 16 bases sitting between them. DNA for the CDR3: TGTGCCAGCAGCCAAGGGACAACGGAGTTAGGGCCCCAGCATTTT. As protein: CASSQGTTELGPQHF.

V is TRBV6-1 and J is TRBJ2-3; 10 bases are shared with TRBD2. From germline, CDR1 is MNHNS and CDR2 SASEGT. The V segment lost 3 bases and the J segment 4 bases; nucleotides outside the gene matches: 4. The CDR3 extends over 15 amino acids. CDR3 residues: CASSEWTSGADTQYF. CDR3 DNA sequence: TGTGCCAGCAGTGAGTGGACTAGCGGCGCAGATACGCAGTATTTT.

This sequence joins TRBV2 and TRBJ2-7; TRBD2 matches 7 bases. V lost 7 bases and J lost 2; bases outside the gene matches: 5. The length of the CDR3 is 13 residues. Germline loops: CDR1 SNHLY, CDR2 FYNNEI. The CDR3 sequence is CASTGGLAYEQYF. The CDR3 DNA is TGTGCCAGCACGGGGGGACTCGCCTACGAGCAGTACTTC.

The chain combines TRBV5-1 with TRBJ2-5; D gene unclear. Germline V gene data show CDR1 as SGHRS and CDR2 as YFSETQ. There are 14 residues in the CDR3. V was cut by 0 bases and J by 4 bases, with 10 bases left in between. CDR3 DNA: TGCGCCAGCAGCTTGGGGTCGGAAGCAGAGACCCAGTACTTC. Amino acid sequence: CASSLGSEAETQYF.

The chain is built from TRBV11-2 and TRBJ1-3; no definite D call. V was trimmed by 3 bases and J by 0 bases, leaving 9 bases between them. CDR1 is SGHAT and CDR2 is FQNNGV in the germline V gene. The CDR3 sequence is 15 residues long. As DNA, the CDR3 is TGTGCCAGCAGCTTCGATCCGGTCTCTGGAAACACCATATATTTT. This sequence encodes CASSFDPVSGNTIYF.

The rearrangement uses TRBV5-1 and TRBJ1-4; no reliable D call. V was pared by 1 base and J by 5 bases, with 6 bases between. The CDR3 has 13 amino acids. Germline CDR1 reads SGHRS; CDR2 reads YFSETQ. The DNA for the CDR3 is TGCGCCAGCAGCTTGAGTGGGAATGAAAAACTGTTTTTT. This encodes CASSLSGNEKLFF.

CDR3 sequence (DNA): TGTGCCATCAGTGAGTCGGGGGGTACGGGCAATCAGCCCCAGCATTTT. Amino acids: CAISESGGTGNQPQHF. The rearrangement links TRBV10-3 to TRBJ1-5; D might be TRBD1 (5 bases). This CDR3 region has 16 residues. Germline V gene data show CDR1 as ENHRY and CDR2 as SYGVKD. V was shortened by 0 bases and J by 2 bases, with 11 bases between the two germline ends.

Details on this clone: Other DNA variants within this sample encode the same CDR3. The DNA for the CDR3 is TGTGCCTGGAGTGTACGGGGGGGAAATCAGCCCCAGCATTTT. Protein sequence: CAWSVRGGNQPQHF. This chain joins TRBV30 and TRBJ1-5, with D possibly being TRBD1 (5 bases). Germline loops: CDR1 GTSNPN, CDR2 SVGIG (reference sequence). This CDR3 has 14 residues. The ends were cut back, 0 bases at V and 4 bases at J, with 10 bases in the middle.

In DNA form, the CDR3 reads TGTGCCAGCAGTGAGTGGGACAGGGGCCGCACAGATACGCAGTATTTT. Protein sequence: CASSEWDRGRTDTQYF. The rearrangement uses TRBV6-1 and TRBJ2-3; 10 bases are shared with TRBD1. Trimming took 3 bases from V and 1 from J; bases not matched to a gene: 4. Germline assignment: CDR1 MNHNS and CDR2 SASEGT. The CDR3 runs 16 residues.

The chain couples TRBV19 to TRBJ1-2; D perhaps matches TRBD1 (6 bases). The V end was cut by 6 bases, the J end by 5 bases, with 19 bases between. The germline CDR1 and CDR2 sequences are LNHDA and SQIVND (reference sequence). There are 15 residues in the CDR3. CDR3 DNA sequence: TGTGCCAGTAGCCCCCCCGGCAGGGGCCTTTATGGCTACACCTTC. This encodes CASSPPGRGLYGYTF. The variable domain in full, completed from reference TRBV19 and TRBJ1-2, reads DGGITQSPKYLFRKEGQNVTLSCEQNLNHDAMYWYRQDPGQGLRLIYYSQIVNDFQKGDIAEGYSVSREKKESFPLTVTSAQKNPTAFYLCASSPPGRGLYGYTFGSGTRLTVV.